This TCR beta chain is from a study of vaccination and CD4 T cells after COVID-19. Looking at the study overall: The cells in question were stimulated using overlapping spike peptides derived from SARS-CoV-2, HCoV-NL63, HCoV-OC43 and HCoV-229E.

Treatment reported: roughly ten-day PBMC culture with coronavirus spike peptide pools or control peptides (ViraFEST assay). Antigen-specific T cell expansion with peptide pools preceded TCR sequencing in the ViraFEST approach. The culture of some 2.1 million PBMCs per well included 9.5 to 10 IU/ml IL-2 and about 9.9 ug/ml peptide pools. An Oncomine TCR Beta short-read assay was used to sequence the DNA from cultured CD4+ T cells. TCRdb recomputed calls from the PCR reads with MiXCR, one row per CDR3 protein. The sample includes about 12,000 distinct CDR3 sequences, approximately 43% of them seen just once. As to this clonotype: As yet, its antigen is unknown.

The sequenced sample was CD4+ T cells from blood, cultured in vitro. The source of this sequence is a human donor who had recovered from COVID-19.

The CDR3 bases are TGTGCCAGCAGCTTGAAGCAGGTATGGGGGAACACTGAAGCTTTCTTT. It encodes CASSLKQVWGNTEAFF. The chain has TRBV5-4 and TRBJ1-1; no reliable D call. Trimming left V 1 base short and J 1 base short, with 14 bases between. The CDR3 runs to 16 residues. CDR1 is SGHNT and CDR2 is YYREEE in the germline V gene (reference sequence).